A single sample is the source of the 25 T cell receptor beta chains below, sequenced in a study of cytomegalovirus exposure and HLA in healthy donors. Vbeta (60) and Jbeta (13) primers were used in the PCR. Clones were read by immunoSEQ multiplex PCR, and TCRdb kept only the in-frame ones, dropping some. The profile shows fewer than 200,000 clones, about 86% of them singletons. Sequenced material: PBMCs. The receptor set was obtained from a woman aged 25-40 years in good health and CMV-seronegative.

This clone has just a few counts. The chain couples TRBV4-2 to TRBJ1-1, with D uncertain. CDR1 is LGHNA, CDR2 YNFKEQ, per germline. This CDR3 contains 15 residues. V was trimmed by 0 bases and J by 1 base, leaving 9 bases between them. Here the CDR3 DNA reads TGTGCCAGCAGCCAAGAGCTTAGAGGGAACACTGAAGCTTTCTTT. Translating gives CASSQELRGNTEAFF.

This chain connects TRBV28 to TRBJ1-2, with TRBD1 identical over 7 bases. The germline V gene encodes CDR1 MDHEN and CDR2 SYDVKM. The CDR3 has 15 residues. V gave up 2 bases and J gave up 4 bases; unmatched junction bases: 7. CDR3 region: CASSLPLTGSYGYTF. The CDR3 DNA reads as TGTGCCAGCAGTTTACCGTTGACAGGGAGCTATGGCTACACCTTC.

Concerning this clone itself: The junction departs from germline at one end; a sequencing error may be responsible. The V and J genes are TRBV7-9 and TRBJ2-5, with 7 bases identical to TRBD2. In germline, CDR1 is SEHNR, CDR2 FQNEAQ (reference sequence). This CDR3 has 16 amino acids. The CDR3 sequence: CSSSLAGLVIYETQYF. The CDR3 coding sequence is TGTTCCAGCAGCTTAGCCGGACTAGTCATTTATGAGACCCAGTACTTC.

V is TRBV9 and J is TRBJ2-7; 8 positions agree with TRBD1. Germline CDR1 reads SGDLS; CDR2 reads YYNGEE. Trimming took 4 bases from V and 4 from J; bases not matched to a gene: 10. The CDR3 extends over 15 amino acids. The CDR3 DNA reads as TGTGCCAGCAGCCCAGGGGGACAGGAGGGTTACGAGCAGTACTTC. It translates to CASSPGGQEGYEQYF.

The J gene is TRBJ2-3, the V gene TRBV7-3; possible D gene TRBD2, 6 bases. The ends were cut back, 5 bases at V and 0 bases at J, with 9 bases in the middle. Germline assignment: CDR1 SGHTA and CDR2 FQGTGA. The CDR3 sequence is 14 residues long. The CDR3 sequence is CASSRGTSTDTQYF. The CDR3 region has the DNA TGTGCCAGCAGCCGCGGGACTAGCACAGATACGCAGTATTTT.

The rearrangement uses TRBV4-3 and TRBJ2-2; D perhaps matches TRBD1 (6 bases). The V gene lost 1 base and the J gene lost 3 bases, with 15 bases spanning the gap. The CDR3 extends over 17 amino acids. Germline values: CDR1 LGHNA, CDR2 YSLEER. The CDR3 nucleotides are TGCGCCAGCAGCCAAGGTTGGACCAGGGGTCACACCGGGGAGCTGTTTTTT. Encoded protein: CASSQGWTRGHTGELFF.

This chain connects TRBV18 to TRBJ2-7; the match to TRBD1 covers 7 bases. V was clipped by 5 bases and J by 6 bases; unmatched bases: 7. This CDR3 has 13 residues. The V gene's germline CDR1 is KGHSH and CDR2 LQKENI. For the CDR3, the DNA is TGTGCCAGCTCATTTTCGTCAGGGGGCGAGCAGTACTTC. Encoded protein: CASSFSSGGEQYF.

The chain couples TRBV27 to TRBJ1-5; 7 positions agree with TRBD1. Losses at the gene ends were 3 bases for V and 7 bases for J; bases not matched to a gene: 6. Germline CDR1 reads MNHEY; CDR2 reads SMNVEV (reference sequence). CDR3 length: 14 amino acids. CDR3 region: CASSFSRGDQPQHF. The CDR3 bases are TGTGCCAGCAGTTTCAGCAGGGGGGACCAGCCCCAGCATTTT.

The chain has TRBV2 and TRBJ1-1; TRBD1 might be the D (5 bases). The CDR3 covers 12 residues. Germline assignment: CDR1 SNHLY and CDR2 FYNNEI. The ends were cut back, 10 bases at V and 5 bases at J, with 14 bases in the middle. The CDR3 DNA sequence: TGTGCCACGGGCGGGGGGTCGACTGAAGCTTTCTTT. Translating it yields CATGGGSTEAFF. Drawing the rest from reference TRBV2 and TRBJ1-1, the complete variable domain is EPEVTQTPSHQVTQMGQEVILRCVPISNHLYFYWYRQILGQKVEFLVSFYNNEISEKSEIFDDQFSVERPDGSNFTLKIRSTKLEDSAMYFCATGGGSTEAFFGQGTRLTVV.

DNA of the CDR3: TGTGCCAGCAGTGAATACGAGGGACACCGTGAAGCTTTCTTT. As protein: CASSEYEGHREAFF. The rearrangement links TRBV25-1 to TRBJ1-1; a possible D gene is TRBD1 (6 bases). In germline, CDR1 is MGHDK, CDR2 SYGVNS. This CDR3 region has 14 residues. Trimming stripped 0 bases from V and 7 bases from J, with 12 bases between. The full variable domain, with the rest looked up from reference TRBV25-1 and TRBJ1-1, is EADIYQTPRYLVIGTGKKITLECSQTMGHDKMYWYQQDPGMELHLIHYSYGVNSTEKGDLSSESTVSRIRTEHFPLTLESARPSHTSQYLCASSEYEGHREAFFGQGTRLTVV.

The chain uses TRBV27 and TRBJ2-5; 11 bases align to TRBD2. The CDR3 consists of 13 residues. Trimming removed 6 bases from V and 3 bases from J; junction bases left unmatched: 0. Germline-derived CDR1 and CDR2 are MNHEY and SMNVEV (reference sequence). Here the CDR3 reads CASRLAGEETQYF. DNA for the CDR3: TGTGCCAGCAGACTAGCGGGAGAAGAGACCCAGTACTTC.

The CDR3 sequence is CASSLGGLQIQYF. CDR3 coding DNA: TGTGCCAGCAGCTTGGGGGGGCTCCAAATTCAGTACTTC. The genes are TRBV7-3 and TRBJ2-4; a weak D match, TRBD2 (7 bases). Looked up from germline, CDR1 is SGHTA and CDR2 is FQGTGA. Trimming took 3 bases from V and 10 from J, leaving 13 bases between them. This CDR3 has 13 amino acids.

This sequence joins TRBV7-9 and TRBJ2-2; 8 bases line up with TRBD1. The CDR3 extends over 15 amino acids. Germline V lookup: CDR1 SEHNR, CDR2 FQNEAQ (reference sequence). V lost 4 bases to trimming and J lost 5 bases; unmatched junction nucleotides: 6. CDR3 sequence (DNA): TGTGCCAGCAGCTCCTCAGGGGGCTGGACCGGGGAGCTGTTTTTT. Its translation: CASSSSGGWTGELFF.

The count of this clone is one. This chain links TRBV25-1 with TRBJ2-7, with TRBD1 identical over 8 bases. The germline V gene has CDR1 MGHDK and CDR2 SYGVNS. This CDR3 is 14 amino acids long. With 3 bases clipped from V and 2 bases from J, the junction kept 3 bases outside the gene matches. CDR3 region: CASSDLQGAYEQYF. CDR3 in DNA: TGTGCCAGCAGTGACTTACAGGGGGCCTACGAGCAGTACTTC.

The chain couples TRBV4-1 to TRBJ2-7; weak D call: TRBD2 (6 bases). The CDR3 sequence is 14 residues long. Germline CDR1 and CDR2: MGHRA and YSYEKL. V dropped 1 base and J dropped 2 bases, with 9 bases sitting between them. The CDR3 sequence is CASSQGLETYEQYF. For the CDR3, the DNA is TGCGCCAGCAGCCAAGGACTAGAGACCTACGAGCAGTACTTC.

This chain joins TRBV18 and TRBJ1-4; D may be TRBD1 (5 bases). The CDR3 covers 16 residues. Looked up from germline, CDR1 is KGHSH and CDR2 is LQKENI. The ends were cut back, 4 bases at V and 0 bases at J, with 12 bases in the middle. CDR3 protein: CASSRIRDATNEKLFF. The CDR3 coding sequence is TGTGCCAGCTCACGTATCAGGGATGCAACTAATGAAAAACTGTTTTTT.

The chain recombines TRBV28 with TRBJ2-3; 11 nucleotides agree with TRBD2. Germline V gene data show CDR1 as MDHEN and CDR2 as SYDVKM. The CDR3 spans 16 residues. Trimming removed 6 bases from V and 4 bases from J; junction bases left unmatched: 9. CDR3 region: CASRQTSGGESDTQYF. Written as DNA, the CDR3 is TGTGCCAGCAGACAAACTAGCGGGGGCGAATCAGATACGCAGTATTTT.

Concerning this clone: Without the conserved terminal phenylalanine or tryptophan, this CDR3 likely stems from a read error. The CDR3 region has the DNA TGTGCCAGCAGCTTAGCCAGGACAGGGGTTGTTAACTATGGCTACACCTGC. It translates to CASSLARTGVVNYGYTC. The gene calls are TRBV7-2 and TRBJ1-2, with 9 bases aligning to TRBD1. Germline values: CDR1 SGHTA, CDR2 FQGNSA. Trimming cost V 0 bases and J 1 base; bases outside gene matches: 6. There are 17 residues in the CDR3.

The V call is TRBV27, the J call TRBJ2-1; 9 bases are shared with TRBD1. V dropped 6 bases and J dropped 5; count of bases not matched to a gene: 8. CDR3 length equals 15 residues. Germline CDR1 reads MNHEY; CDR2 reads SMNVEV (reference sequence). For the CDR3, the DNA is TGTGCCAGCAGATATCTACAGGGGGCGGACAATGAGCAGTTCTTC. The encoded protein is CASRYLQGADNEQFF.

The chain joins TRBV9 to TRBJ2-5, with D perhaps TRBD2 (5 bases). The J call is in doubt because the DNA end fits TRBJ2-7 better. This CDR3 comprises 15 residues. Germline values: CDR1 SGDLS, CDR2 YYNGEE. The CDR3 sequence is CASSVEPGSWNEQYF. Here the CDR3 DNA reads TGTGCCAGCAGCGTAGAGCCGGGGTCTTGGAACGAGCAGTACTTC.

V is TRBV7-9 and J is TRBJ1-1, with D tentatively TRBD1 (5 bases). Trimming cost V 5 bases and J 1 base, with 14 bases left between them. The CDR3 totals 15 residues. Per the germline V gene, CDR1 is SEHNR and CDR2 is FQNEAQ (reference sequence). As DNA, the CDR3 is TGTGCCAGCAGCCCACCCAGGGTAAGGAACACTGAAGCTTTCTTT. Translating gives CASSPPRVRNTEAFF.

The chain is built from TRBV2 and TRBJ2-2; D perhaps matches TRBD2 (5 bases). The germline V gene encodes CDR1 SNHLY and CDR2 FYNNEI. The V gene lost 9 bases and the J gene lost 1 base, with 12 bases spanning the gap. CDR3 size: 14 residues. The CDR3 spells CASKVGENTGELFF. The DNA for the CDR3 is TGTGCCAGTAAGGTGGGAGAGAACACCGGGGAGCTGTTTTTT.

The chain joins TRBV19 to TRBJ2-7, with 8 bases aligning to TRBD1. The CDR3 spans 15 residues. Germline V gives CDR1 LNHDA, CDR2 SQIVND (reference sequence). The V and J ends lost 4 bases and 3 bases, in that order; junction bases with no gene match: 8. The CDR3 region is CASSTTGAKLYEQYF. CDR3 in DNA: TGTGCCAGTAGTACGACAGGGGCGAAGCTCTACGAGCAGTACTTC. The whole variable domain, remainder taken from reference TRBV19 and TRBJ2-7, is DGGITQSPKYLFRKEGQNVTLSCEQNLNHDAMYWYRQDPGQGLRLIYYSQIVNDFQKGDIAEGYSVSREKKESFPLTVTSAQKNPTAFYLCASSTTGAKLYEQYFGPGTRLTVT.

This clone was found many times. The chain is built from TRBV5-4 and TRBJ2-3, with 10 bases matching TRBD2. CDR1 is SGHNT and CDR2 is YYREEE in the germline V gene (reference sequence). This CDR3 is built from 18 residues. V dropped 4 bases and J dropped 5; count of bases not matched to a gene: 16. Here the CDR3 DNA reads TGTGCCAGCAGCATCTGGAGCGGGGGGGCGAGCTCAATAGATACGCAGTATTTT. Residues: CASSIWSGGASSIDTQYF.

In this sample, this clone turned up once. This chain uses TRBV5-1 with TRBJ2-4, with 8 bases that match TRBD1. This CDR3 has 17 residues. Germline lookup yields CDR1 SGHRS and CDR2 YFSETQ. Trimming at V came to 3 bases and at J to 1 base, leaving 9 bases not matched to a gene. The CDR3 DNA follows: TGCGCCAGCAGCTGGCTCTGGACAGGGAAGGCCAAAAACATTCAGTACTTC. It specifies CASSWLWTGKAKNIQYF.